This T cell receptor (beta chain) derives from a study of cytomegalovirus exposure and HLA in healthy donors. CDR1 is MNHEY, CDR2 SMNVEV, per germline (reference sequence). V dropped 6 bases and J dropped 0 bases, with 18 bases sitting between them. The CDR3 spans 16 residues. The PCR ran on 60 Vbeta and 13 Jbeta primers. Using immunoSEQ multiplex PCR, the repertoire was profiled, and TCRdb retains in-frame clones only, with some absent. The sample shows about 150,000 clones, roughly three quarters of them seen only once. The sequence came from a young man in good health and CMV-seropositive. The chain has TRBV27 and TRBJ2-7; tentatively, D is TRBD2 (5 bases). The specimen sequenced was PBMCs. CDR3 sequence: CASSAGPDSYSYEQYF. The DNA for the CDR3 is TGTGCCAGCAGCGCAGGTCCGGACTCCTACTCCTACGAGCAGTACTTC.